This TCR beta chain was found in a study of technical replicates of blood from a few donors. This CDR3 is built from 12 residues. Germline V gene sequence: CDR1 SQVTM, CDR2 ANQGSEA. Losses at the gene ends were 5 bases for V and 8 bases for J; bases not matched to a gene: 4. Profiling relied on immunoSEQ multiplex PCR, and the TCRdb table lists in-frame clones only, not all of them. This sample has 70,000 to 85,000 clones, with 97% found just once. Sequenced input: T cells isolated from PBMCs. The chain carries TRBV29-1 and TRBJ1-4, with TRBD1 identical over 8 bases. The TCR sequence derives from a human donor in good health. The CDR3 protein is CSVLDRAEKLFF. CDR3 nucleotide sequence: TGCAGCGTTCTGGACAGGGCCGAAAAACTGTTTTTT.